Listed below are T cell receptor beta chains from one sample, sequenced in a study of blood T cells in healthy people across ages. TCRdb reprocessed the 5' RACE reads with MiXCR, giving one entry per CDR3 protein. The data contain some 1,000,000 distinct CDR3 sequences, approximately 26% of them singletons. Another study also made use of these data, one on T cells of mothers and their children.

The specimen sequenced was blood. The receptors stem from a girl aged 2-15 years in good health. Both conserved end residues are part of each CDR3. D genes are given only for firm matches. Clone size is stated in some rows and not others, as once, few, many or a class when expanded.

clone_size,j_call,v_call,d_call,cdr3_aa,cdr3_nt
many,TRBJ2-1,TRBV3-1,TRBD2,CASSRGSYNEQFF,TGTGCCAGCAGCCGCGGGAGCTACAATGAGCAGTTCTTC
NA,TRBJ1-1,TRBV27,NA,CASSGDKNTEAFF,TGTGCCAGCAGTGGGGACAAGAACACTGAAGCTTTCTTT
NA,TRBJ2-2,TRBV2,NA,CASSDRAAGELFF,TGTGCCAGCAGTGACAGGGCGGCCGGGGAGCTGTTTTTT
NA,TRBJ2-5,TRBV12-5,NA,CASGPGGGVETQYF,TGTGCTAGTGGTCCTGGGGGGGGCGTTGAGACCCAGTACTTC
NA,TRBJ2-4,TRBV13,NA,CASSQSGAAKNIQYF,TGTGCCAGCAGCCAAAGCGGAGCAGCCAAAAACATTCAGTACTTC
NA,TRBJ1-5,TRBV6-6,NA,CASSLGLPFNQPQHF,TGTGCCAGCAGTTTGGGCCTCCCATTCAATCAGCCCCAGCATTTT
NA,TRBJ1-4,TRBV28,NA,CASSRVTSEKLFF,TGTGCCAGCAGTCGAGTGACATCCGAAAAACTGTTTTTT
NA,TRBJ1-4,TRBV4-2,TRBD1,CASSDPRGGAVKLFF,TGTGCCAGCAGCGATCCCCGAGGGGGCGCGGTAAAACTGTTTTTT
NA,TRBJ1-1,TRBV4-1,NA,CASGRSGQGNTEAFF,TGCGCCAGCGGAAGATCGGGGCAGGGTAACACTGAAGCTTTCTTT
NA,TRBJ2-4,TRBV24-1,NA,CAIGDLLGIQYF,TGTGCCATCGGAGACTTGCTCGGCATTCAGTACTTC
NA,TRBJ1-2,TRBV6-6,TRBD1,CASRRRQGTFSFGYTF,TGTGCCAGCAGACGAAGACAGGGAACCTTCTCGTTTGGCTACACCTTC
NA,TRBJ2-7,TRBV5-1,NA,CASSSNRETEQYF,TGCGCCAGCAGCTCCAACAGGGAAACCGAGCAGTACTTC
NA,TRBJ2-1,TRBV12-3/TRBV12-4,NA,CASSAEGWHGDEQFF,TGTGCCAGCAGCGCAGAGGGTTGGCATGGGGATGAGCAGTTCTTC
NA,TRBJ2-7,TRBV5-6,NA,CASSLAVSLGSYEQYF,TGTGCCAGCAGCTTGGCCGTATCTCTTGGCAGTTACGAGCAGTACTTC
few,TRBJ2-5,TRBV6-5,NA,CASSRAGRETQYF,TGTGCCAGCAGCAGGGCAGGGCGAGAGACCCAGTACTTC
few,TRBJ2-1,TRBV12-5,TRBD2,CASGPSGLAGAPGEQFF,TGTGCTAGTGGTCCTTCTGGACTAGCGGGGGCCCCGGGTGAGCAGTTCTTC
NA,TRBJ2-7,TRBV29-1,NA,CSVADGCEQYF,TGCAGCGTTGCGGACGGCTGCGAGCAGTACTTC
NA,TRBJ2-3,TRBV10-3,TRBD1,CAISESGEGALFDDTQYF,TGTGCCATCAGTGAGTCGGGAGAGGGGGCTTTATTTGATGATACGCAGTATTTT
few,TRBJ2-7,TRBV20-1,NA,CSARLRQGNEQYF,TGCAGTGCTAGGCTGCGTCAAGGGAACGAGCAGTACTTC
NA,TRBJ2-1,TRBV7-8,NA,CASSLFSRRSSYNEQFF,TGTGCCAGCAGCTTATTTTCCCGGAGGAGCTCCTACAATGAGCAGTTCTTC
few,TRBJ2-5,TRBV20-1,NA,CSARDPARLAVEGETQYF,TGCAGTGCTAGAGATCCGGCAAGGCTAGCTGTCGAAGGAGAGACCCAGTACTTC
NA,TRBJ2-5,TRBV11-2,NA,CASSLDAARAETQYF,TGTGCCAGCAGCTTAGATGCCGCGCGGGCTGAGACCCAGTACTTC
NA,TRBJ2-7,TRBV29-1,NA,CSVVDWTYEQYF,TGCAGCGTTGTTGACTGGACCTACGAGCAGTACTTC
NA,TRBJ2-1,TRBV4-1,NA,CASSLSHLGDNEQFF,TGCGCCAGCAGCCTAAGCCATTTGGGGGACAATGAGCAGTTCTTC
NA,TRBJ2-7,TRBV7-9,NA,CASSLGSEREQYF,TGTGCCAGCAGCTTGGGTTCAGAACGAGAGCAGTACTTC
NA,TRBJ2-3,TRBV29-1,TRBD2,CSAPRGTSGSSDTQYF,TGCAGCGCCCCGAGAGGGACTAGCGGGAGTTCAGATACGCAGTATTTT
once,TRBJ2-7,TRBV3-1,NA,CASSQPIGGTRYEQYF,TGTGCCAGCAGCCAACCCATTGGGGGGACACGCTACGAGCAGTACTTC
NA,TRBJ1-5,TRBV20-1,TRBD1,CSARETTGGRQPQHF,TGCAGTGCTAGAGAGACAACAGGGGGAAGGCAGCCCCAGCATTTT
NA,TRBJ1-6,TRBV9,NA,CASSDGGFRPLHF,TGTGCCAGCAGCGATGGGGGCTTTAGACCCCTCCACTTT
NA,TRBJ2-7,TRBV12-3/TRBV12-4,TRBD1,CASSLGQGRLSEQYF,TGTGCCAGCAGTTTGGGACAGGGCCGGCTATCCGAGCAGTACTTC
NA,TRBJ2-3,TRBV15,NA,CATSPGGSTDTQYF,TGTGCCACCAGCCCTGGCGGGAGCACAGATACGCAGTATTTT
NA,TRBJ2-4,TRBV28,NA,CASWAGGGKNIQYF,TGTGCCAGCTGGGCAGGGGGGGGCAAAAACATTCAGTACTTC
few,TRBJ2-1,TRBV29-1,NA,CSVAAGSSYNEQFF,TGCAGCGTAGCCGCGGGTAGCTCCTACAATGAGCAGTTCTTC
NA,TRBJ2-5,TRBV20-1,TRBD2,CSGLAGGPWETQYF,TGCAGTGGACTAGCGGGGGGGCCGTGGGAGACCCAGTACTTC
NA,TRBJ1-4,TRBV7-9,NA,CASSLVEGTDEKLFF,TGTGCCAGCAGCTTAGTTGAGGGGACGGATGAAAAACTGTTTTTT
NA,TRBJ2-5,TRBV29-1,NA,CSVVEEAQYF,TGCAGCGTTGTGGAGGAGGCCCAGTACTTC
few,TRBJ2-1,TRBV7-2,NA,CASSLEGVLLQGEQFF,TGTGCCAGCAGCTTAGAAGGGGTTCTCCTCCAAGGTGAGCAGTTCTTC
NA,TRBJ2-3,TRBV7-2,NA,CASSPGAYTDTQYF,TGTGCCAGCAGCCCGGGGGCGTACACAGATACGCAGTATTTT
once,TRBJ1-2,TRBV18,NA,CASSPLPSGGYTF,TGTGCCAGCTCACCCCTGCCTTCGGGTGGCTACACCTTC
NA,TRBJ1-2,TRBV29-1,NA,CSVLSQDRDLNYGYTF,TGCAGCGTCTTATCACAGGACCGTGACCTTAACTATGGCTACACCTTC
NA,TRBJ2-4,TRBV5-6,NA,CASSLADSQNIQYF,TGTGCCAGCAGCTTGGCGGACAGCCAAAACATTCAGTACTTC
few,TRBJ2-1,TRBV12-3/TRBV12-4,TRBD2,CASSFSGRAGDEQFF,TGTGCCAGCAGTTTTAGCGGGAGGGCCGGCGATGAGCAGTTCTTC
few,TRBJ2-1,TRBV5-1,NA,CASSLRGGPGASREQFF,TGCGCCAGCAGCTTGAGGGGTGGTCCAGGGGCCTCCCGGGAGCAGTTCTTC
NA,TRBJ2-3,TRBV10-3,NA,CAISERGELTDTQYF,TGTGCCATCAGTGAGAGAGGGGAGTTAACAGATACGCAGTATTTT